Listed below are T cell receptor beta chains from one sample, sequenced in a study of blood T cell repertoires in COVID-19. Method: immunoSEQ multiplex PCR; TCRdb's copy keeps in-frame clones and lacks some. The repertoire includes nearly 400,000 clones, roughly 90% of them detected once, and approximately 1.5% sits in the top ten. The sequencing input was PBMCs or T cells enriched from blood (not recorded which). The source is a woman in her twenties or thirties who had recovered from COVID-19. Each CDR3 is given with its conserved first and last residue. A D gene is named only where the DNA matches it firmly. Expanded clones are given a class, and other clones once, few, many or no size at all.

V gene: TRBV6-2/TRBV6-3; D gene: TRBD1; clone size: -; J gene: TRBJ1-1; CDR3 protein: CASSPGDRNTEAFF; CDR3 DNA: TGTGCCAGCAGTCCAGGGGACAGGAACACTGAAGCTTTCTTT
V gene: TRBV2; D gene: -; clone size: -; J gene: TRBJ2-3; CDR3 protein: CASSFPTRSDTQYF; CDR3 DNA: TGTGCCAGCAGTTTCCCTACTCGTTCAGATACGCAGTATTTT
V gene: TRBV24-1; D gene: -; clone size: -; J gene: TRBJ1-4; CDR3 protein: CATSDPGQSSTNEKLFF; CDR3 DNA: TGTGCCACCAGTGACCCCGGACAGTCCTCAACTAATGAAAAACTGTTTTTT
V gene: TRBV18; D gene: TRBD2; clone size: -; J gene: TRBJ2-5; CDR3 protein: CASSPAVAGGKETQYF; CDR3 DNA: TGTGCCAGCTCACCAGCCGTAGCGGGAGGGAAAGAGACCCAGTACTTC
V gene: TRBV6-1; D gene: -; clone size: -; J gene: TRBJ2-7; CDR3 protein: CASSDEYYEQYF; CDR3 DNA: TGTGCCAGCAGTGACGAGTACTACGAGCAGTACTTC
V gene: TRBV29-1; D gene: TRBD1; clone size: -; J gene: TRBJ2-7; CDR3 protein: CSVRRGSYEQYF; CDR3 DNA: TGCAGCGTCCGCAGGGGGTCCTACGAGCAGTACTTC
V gene: TRBV15; D gene: -; clone size: once; J gene: TRBJ2-5; CDR3 protein: CATSRGPQGLGETQYF; CDR3 DNA: TGTGCCACCAGCAGAGGACCGCAGGGTTTGGGAGAGACCCAGTACTTC
V gene: TRBV5-1; D gene: -; clone size: -; J gene: TRBJ2-2; CDR3 protein: CASSLVTGWELFF; CDR3 DNA: TGCGCCAGCAGCTTGGTAACAGGTTGGGAGCTGTTTTTT
V gene: TRBV7-8; D gene: TRBD1; clone size: -; J gene: TRBJ1-5; CDR3 protein: CASSLARGQGQPQHF; CDR3 DNA: TGTGCCAGCAGCTTAGCGCGGGGACAGGGCCAGCCCCAGCATTTT
V gene: TRBV6-5; D gene: TRBD2; clone size: -; J gene: TRBJ2-2; CDR3 protein: CASSYSSSGGTGELFF; CDR3 DNA: TGTGCCAGCAGTTACTCGAGTAGCGGGGGAACCGGGGAGCTGTTTTTT
V gene: TRBV20-1; D gene: -; clone size: -; J gene: TRBJ2-5; CDR3 protein: CSAAARETQYF; CDR3 DNA: TGCAGTGCTGCCGCTCGGGAGACCCAGTACTTC
V gene: TRBV6-6; D gene: -; clone size: -; J gene: TRBJ2-7; CDR3 protein: CASSVWVAGYEQYF; CDR3 DNA: TGTGCCAGCAGCGTCTGGGTAGCCGGATACGAGCAGTACTTC
V gene: TRBV12-3/TRBV12-4; D gene: -; clone size: -; J gene: TRBJ1-1; CDR3 protein: CASKWGQGTEAFF; CDR3 DNA: TGTGCCAGCAAGTGGGGGCAAGGCACTGAAGCTTTCTTT
V gene: TRBV7-2; D gene: -; clone size: -; J gene: TRBJ1-4; CDR3 protein: CASSFQGSEKLFF; CDR3 DNA: TGTGCCAGCAGCTTCCAGGGCAGTGAAAAACTGTTTTTT
V gene: TRBV6-5; D gene: -; clone size: -; J gene: TRBJ2-4; CDR3 protein: CASSYLGSSNIQYF; CDR3 DNA: TGTGCCAGCAGTTATCTTGGCAGTTCAAACATTCAGTACTTC
V gene: TRBV11-1; D gene: TRBD1; clone size: -; J gene: TRBJ2-7; CDR3 protein: CASSLWTGGDEQYF; CDR3 DNA: TGTGCCAGCAGCTTGTGGACAGGGGGGGACGAGCAGTACTTC
V gene: TRBV6-1; D gene: TRBD1; clone size: once; J gene: TRBJ2-5; CDR3 protein: CASSGFTGTGEETQYF; CDR3 DNA: TGTGCCAGCAGTGGATTTACCGGGACAGGGGAAGAGACCCAGTACTTC
V gene: TRBV28; D gene: -; clone size: -; J gene: TRBJ2-7; CDR3 protein: CASSLQGTASYEQYF; CDR3 DNA: TGTGCCAGCAGTTTACAGGGGACCGCCTCCTACGAGCAGTACTTC
V gene: TRBV7-3; D gene: -; clone size: once; J gene: TRBJ1-1; CDR3 protein: CASSLLLTDTEAFF; CDR3 DNA: TGTGCCAGCAGCTTATTACTCACTGACACTGAAGCTTTCTTT
V gene: TRBV3-1/TRBV3-2; D gene: -; clone size: -; J gene: TRBJ2-7; CDR3 protein: CASSQDRGYEQYF; CDR3 DNA: TGTGCCAGCAGCCAAGATCGGGGCTACGAGCAGTACTTC
V gene: TRBV5-4; D gene: TRBD2; clone size: -; J gene: TRBJ2-3; CDR3 protein: CASSSPAGGAVDTQYF; CDR3 DNA: TGTGCCAGCAGCAGTCCTGCCGGGGGGGCAGTAGATACGCAGTATTTT
V gene: TRBV27; D gene: TRBD1; clone size: once; J gene: TRBJ2-7; CDR3 protein: CASTNPGQGANEQYF; CDR3 DNA: TGTGCCAGCACTAATCCCGGACAGGGGGCGAACGAGCAGTACTTC
V gene: TRBV7-2; D gene: -; clone size: -; J gene: TRBJ2-7; CDR3 protein: CASSFQFRGGPYEQYF; CDR3 DNA: TGTGCCAGCAGCTTCCAATTTAGGGGGGGACCTTACGAGCAGTACTTC
V gene: TRBV29-1; D gene: -; clone size: -; J gene: TRBJ2-7; CDR3 protein: CSVRGPPDEQYF; CDR3 DNA: TGCAGCGTCCGAGGGCCGCCCGACGAGCAGTACTTC
V gene: TRBV7-2; D gene: -; clone size: -; J gene: TRBJ1-5; CDR3 protein: CASSGPSSNQPQHF; CDR3 DNA: TGTGCCAGCAGCGGGCCGTCTAGCAATCAGCCCCAGCATTTT
V gene: TRBV18; D gene: -; clone size: -; J gene: TRBJ2-5; CDR3 protein: CASSPPGWSSSQETQYF; CDR3 DNA: TGTGCCAGCTCACCTCCTGGTTGGTCTAGCAGCCAAGAGACCCAGTACTTC
V gene: TRBV12-3/TRBV12-4; D gene: -; clone size: -; J gene: TRBJ1-2; CDR3 protein: CASSLDFYGYTF; CDR3 DNA: TGTGCCAGCAGTTTGGACTTCTATGGCTACACCTTC
V gene: TRBV5-1; D gene: TRBD2; clone size: -; J gene: TRBJ2-7; CDR3 protein: CASSGGLAGASYEQYF; CDR3 DNA: TGCGCCAGCAGCGGCGGTCTAGCGGGGGCCTCCTACGAGCAGTACTTC
V gene: TRBV15; D gene: TRBD1; clone size: -; J gene: TRBJ1-4; CDR3 protein: CATSSPQGRGEKLFF; CDR3 DNA: TGTGCCACCAGCAGCCCACAGGGGCGGGGTGAAAAACTGTTTTTT
V gene: TRBV11-2; D gene: TRBD2; clone size: -; J gene: TRBJ2-3; CDR3 protein: CASSLDGSGRAEDTQYF; CDR3 DNA: TGTGCCAGCAGCTTAGATGGTAGCGGGAGGGCGGAAGATACGCAGTATTTT
V gene: TRBV5-1; D gene: -; clone size: -; J gene: TRBJ1-1; CDR3 protein: CASSQGTEFTEAFF; CDR3 DNA: TGCGCCAGCAGCCAGGGGACCGAATTCACTGAAGCTTTCTTT
V gene: TRBV5-5; D gene: -; clone size: -; J gene: TRBJ2-7; CDR3 protein: CASSSVTYEQYF; CDR3 DNA: TGTGCCAGCAGCTCGGTAACCTACGAGCAGTACTTC
V gene: TRBV30; D gene: TRBD2; clone size: -; J gene: TRBJ2-3; CDR3 protein: CAWSRGLAGASTDTQYF; CDR3 DNA: TGTGCCTGGAGTAGGGGACTAGCGGGAGCTAGCACAGATACGCAGTATTTT
V gene: TRBV29-1; D gene: TRBD2; clone size: -; J gene: TRBJ2-1; CDR3 protein: CSVAGTSGGTREQFF; CDR3 DNA: TGCAGCGTCGCCGGGACTAGCGGGGGGACACGTGAGCAGTTCTTC
V gene: TRBV5-1; D gene: -; clone size: -; J gene: TRBJ1-2; CDR3 protein: CASSFSPGQGYTF; CDR3 DNA: TGCGCCAGCAGCTTTTCGCCAGGGCAAGGCTACACCTTC
V gene: TRBV5-1; D gene: TRBD1; clone size: -; J gene: TRBJ2-3; CDR3 protein: CASSLGQGFSTDTQYF; CDR3 DNA: TGCGCCAGCAGCCTTGGACAGGGATTCAGCACAGATACGCAGTATTTT
V gene: TRBV7-2; D gene: TRBD2; clone size: -; J gene: TRBJ2-7; CDR3 protein: CASSLDKGGRAKYF; CDR3 DNA: TGTGCCAGCAGCTTAGATAAGGGCGGGAGGGCCAAGTACTTC
V gene: TRBV18; D gene: -; clone size: -; J gene: TRBJ1-2; CDR3 protein: CASSGGDDGYTF; CDR3 DNA: TGTGCCAGCTCGGGGGGGGACGATGGCTACACCTTC
V gene: TRBV27; D gene: TRBD1; clone size: -; J gene: TRBJ1-1; CDR3 protein: CASSSRDRGHARAEAFF; CDR3 DNA: TGTGCCAGCAGTTCCCGGGACAGGGGGCACGCTAGGGCTGAAGCTTTCTTT
V gene: TRBV9; D gene: TRBD2; clone size: -; J gene: TRBJ2-1; CDR3 protein: CASSSRTSGSDSSYNEQFF; CDR3 DNA: TGTGCCAGCAGCTCGCGGACTAGCGGGAGCGATAGCTCCTACAATGAGCAGTTCTTC
V gene: TRBV28; D gene: -; clone size: -; J gene: TRBJ1-5; CDR3 protein: CASSLRGFQPQHF; CDR3 DNA: TGTGCCAGCAGTTTACGAGGGTTTCAGCCCCAGCATTTT
V gene: TRBV28; D gene: -; clone size: -; J gene: TRBJ1-1; CDR3 protein: CASSLKSMNTEAFF; CDR3 DNA: TGTGCCAGCAGTTTAAAGAGCATGAACACTGAAGCTTTCTTT
V gene: TRBV5-1; D gene: -; clone size: -; J gene: TRBJ1-2; CDR3 protein: CASRSPGAANYGYTF; CDR3 DNA: TGCGCCAGCAGGAGCCCAGGGGCGGCTAACTATGGCTACACCTTC
V gene: TRBV30; D gene: TRBD1; clone size: -; J gene: TRBJ1-6; CDR3 protein: CAWSVDRVGSPLHF; CDR3 DNA: TGTGCCTGGAGTGTGGACAGGGTTGGTTCACCCCTCCACTTT
V gene: TRBV7-2; D gene: TRBD1; clone size: once; J gene: TRBJ1-2; CDR3 protein: CASSLRQGATNYGYTF; CDR3 DNA: TGTGCCAGCAGCCTCAGACAGGGCGCTACTAACTATGGCTACACCTTC
V gene: TRBV21-1; D gene: -; clone size: -; J gene: TRBJ1-5; CDR3 protein: CASSKSGGGQPQHF; CDR3 DNA: TGTGCCAGCAGCAAATCAGGAGGTGGTCAGCCCCAGCATTTT
V gene: TRBV5-1; D gene: -; clone size: -; J gene: TRBJ1-1; CDR3 protein: CASSLGRENEAFF; CDR3 DNA: TGCGCCAGCAGCTTGGGCAGGGAAAATGAAGCTTTCTTT
V gene: TRBV11-2; D gene: -; clone size: -; J gene: TRBJ1-1; CDR3 protein: CASSFGSEAFF; CDR3 DNA: TGTGCCAGCAGCTTTGGGAGTGAAGCTTTCTTT
V gene: TRBV3-1/TRBV3-2; D gene: -; clone size: -; J gene: TRBJ1-3; CDR3 protein: CASSHAGFGNTIYF; CDR3 DNA: TGTGCCAGCAGCCACGCAGGGTTTGGAAACACCATATATTTT
V gene: TRBV18; D gene: TRBD2; clone size: -; J gene: TRBJ2-7; CDR3 protein: CASSSRAGGNSYEQYF; CDR3 DNA: TGTGCCAGCTCATCTAGAGCGGGAGGGAATTCCTACGAGCAGTACTTC
V gene: TRBV10-3; D gene: -; clone size: once; J gene: TRBJ1-2; CDR3 protein: CAIGYSQLRGYTF; CDR3 DNA: TGTGCCATCGGTTACAGCCAGTTACGCGGCTACACCTTC
V gene: TRBV5-1; D gene: TRBD1; clone size: once; J gene: TRBJ2-5; CDR3 protein: CASSEDRGPASEETQYF; CDR3 DNA: TGCGCCAGCAGTGAGGACAGGGGGCCGGCTAGCGAAGAGACCCAGTACTTC
V gene: TRBV27; D gene: TRBD2; clone size: -; J gene: TRBJ2-2; CDR3 protein: CASGSGLAGGLTGELFF; CDR3 DNA: TGTGCCAGCGGATCCGGACTAGCGGGAGGGTTGACCGGGGAGCTGTTTTTT
V gene: TRBV5-6; D gene: -; clone size: -; J gene: TRBJ2-7; CDR3 protein: CASSLYEAWVDEQYF; CDR3 DNA: TGTGCCAGCAGCTTGTACGAGGCTTGGGTAGACGAGCAGTACTTC
V gene: TRBV6-2/TRBV6-3; D gene: -; clone size: -; J gene: TRBJ1-3; CDR3 protein: CASSYGHSGNTIYF; CDR3 DNA: TGTGCCAGCAGTTACGGCCACTCTGGAAACACCATATATTTT
V gene: TRBV4-1; D gene: TRBD1; clone size: few; J gene: TRBJ1-1; CDR3 protein: CASSLGQGQEAFF; CDR3 DNA: TGCGCCAGCAGCTTAGGACAGGGACAAGAAGCTTTCTTT
V gene: TRBV15; D gene: TRBD1; clone size: -; J gene: TRBJ2-7; CDR3 protein: CATSRPNRNSRDRGYYEQYF; CDR3 DNA: TGTGCCACCAGCAGACCAAACCGCAATTCCCGGGACAGGGGGTACTACGAGCAGTACTTC
V gene: TRBV18; D gene: -; clone size: few; J gene: TRBJ1-1; CDR3 protein: CASSPKSENTEAFF; CDR3 DNA: TGTGCCAGCTCCCCTAAGTCCGAGAACACTGAAGCTTTCTTT
V gene: TRBV12-5; D gene: -; clone size: -; J gene: TRBJ1-3; CDR3 protein: CASGSPPRGNTIYF; CDR3 DNA: TGTGCTAGTGGTTCCCCGCCCCGGGGAAACACCATATATTTT